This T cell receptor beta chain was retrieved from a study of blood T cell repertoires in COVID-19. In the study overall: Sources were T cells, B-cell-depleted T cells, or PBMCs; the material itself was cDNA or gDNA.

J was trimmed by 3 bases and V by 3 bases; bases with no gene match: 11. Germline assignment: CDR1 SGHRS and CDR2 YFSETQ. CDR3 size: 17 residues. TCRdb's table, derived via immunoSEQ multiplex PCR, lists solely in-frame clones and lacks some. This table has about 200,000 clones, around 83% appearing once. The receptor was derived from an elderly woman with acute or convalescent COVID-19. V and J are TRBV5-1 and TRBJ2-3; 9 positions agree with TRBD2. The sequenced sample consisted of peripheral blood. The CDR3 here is CASSSLPGTSRTDTQYF. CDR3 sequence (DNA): TGCGCCAGCAGCTCCCTGCCGGGGACTAGCAGAACAGATACGCAGTATTTT.